These 25 T cell receptor beta chains came from one sample sequenced in a study of OX40 agonist ivuxolimab in advanced cancers. The assay was immunoSEQ multiplex PCR, and TCRdb's table has in-frame clones only and misses some. Among tens of thousands of clones listed, about nine tenths were seen once. The source was CD4+ or CD8+ T cells sorted from blood, collected in a trial of the OX40 agonist ivuxolimab. Receptors originate from an adult with an advanced solid tumor such as melanoma, head and neck, liver or kidney cancer.

This chain uses TRBV7-9 with TRBJ1-4; maybe TRBD1 (6 bases). The CDR3 spans 15 residues. Germline V gene sequence: CDR1 SEHNR, CDR2 FQNEAQ (reference sequence). V was pared by 2 bases and J by 8 bases, with 15 bases between. CDR3 loop: CASSLYTGSGEKLFF. CDR3 coding DNA: TGTGCCAGCAGCTTATACACAGGGAGTGGGGAAAAACTGTTTTTT.

The rearrangement links TRBV12-5 to TRBJ2-2; D is perhaps TRBD2 (6 bases). CDR1 LGHNT and CDR2 FRNRAP come from the germline V gene. V was cut by 2 bases and J by 6 bases, with 19 bases left in between. This CDR3 region has 17 residues. The CDR3 DNA follows: TGTGCTAGTGGTTTGCTCGTGACTAGGGACGTATCCGGGGAGCTGTTTTTT. This gives the protein CASGLLVTRDVSGELFF.

V gene TRBV19 combines with J gene TRBJ1-1, with TRBD1 as a possible D gene (5 bases). The CDR3 runs 16 residues. The V end lost 2 bases, the J end lost 0 bases, and 13 bases lay between the germline ends. CDR1 is LNHDA, CDR2 SQIVND, per germline (reference sequence). In DNA form, the CDR3 reads TGTGCCAGTAGTATAAAGGCAGGGAATATGAACACTGAAGCTTTCTTT. Protein product: CASSIKAGNMNTEAFF.

The V gene is TRBV5-6, the J gene TRBJ2-3; 9 positions match TRBD2. V lost 1 base, J lost 4 bases, and 7 bases stayed unmatched. Germline V gives CDR1 SGHDT, CDR2 YYEEEE. The CDR3 runs to 16 residues. CDR3 region: CASSLTLAGSPDTQYF. As DNA, the CDR3 is TGTGCCAGCAGCTTGACCCTAGCGGGGTCACCAGATACGCAGTATTTT. Looking up the rest from reference TRBV5-6 and TRBJ2-3 gives the full variable domain: DAGVTQSPTHLIKTRGQQVTLRCSPKSGHDTVSWYQQALGQGPQFIFQYYEEEERQRGNFPDRFSGHQFPNYSSELNVNALLLGDSALYLCASSLTLAGSPDTQYFGPGTRLTVL.

This chain connects TRBV12-5 to TRBJ1-2, with TRBD1 identical over 12 bases. Trimming cost V 6 bases and J 5 bases; bases outside gene matches: 4. This CDR3 comprises 14 residues. Germline values: CDR1 LGHNT, CDR2 FRNRAP. In DNA form, the CDR3 reads TGTGCTAGTGGAAGGGACAGGGGGCAATATGGCTACACCTTC. Translated: CASGRDRGQYGYTF.

The chain links TRBV5-1 to TRBJ1-2; no reliable D call. The CDR3 is made up of 13 amino acids. CDR1 SGHRS and CDR2 YFSETQ come from the germline V gene. Trimming took off 0 bases at V and 5 bases at J, with 8 bases between the two ends. This chain's CDR3 is CASSLGTAYGYTF. The CDR3 bases are TGCGCCAGCAGCTTGGGGACGGCATATGGCTACACCTTC.

This chain links TRBV7-3 with TRBJ2-3; 14 bases are shared with TRBD2. The CDR3 extends over 16 amino acids. V was clipped by 4 bases and J by 9 bases; unmatched bases: 9. CDR1 SGHTA and CDR2 FQGTGA come from the germline V gene. The DNA of the CDR3 is TGTGCCAGCAGCTCACTGACTAGCGGGAGGGTCGAGACGCAGTATTTT. This gives the protein CASSSLTSGRVETQYF.

The rearrangement uses TRBV20-1 and TRBJ2-7; D unclear. V lost 3 bases and J lost 7, with 10 bases in between. The germline CDR1 and CDR2 sequences are DFQATT and SNEGSKA (reference sequence). This CDR3 has 11 amino acids. For the CDR3, the DNA is TGCAGTGCTAGGGCCCCTGAGGAGCAGTACTTC. Translating gives CSARAPEEQYF.

The V gene is TRBV5-6, the J gene TRBJ1-5; 9 bases line up with TRBD1. V lost 4 bases and J lost 0; bases outside the gene matches: 8. Germline CDR1 reads SGHDT; CDR2 reads YYEEEE. This CDR3 is 17 amino acids long. This CDR3 reads CASSRGQGVLSNQPQHF. CDR3 sequence (DNA): TGTGCCAGCAGCCGGGGACAGGGTGTACTTAGCAATCAGCCCCAGCATTTT.

This rearrangement joins TRBV11-2 to TRBJ2-5, with D uncertain. Germline CDR1 SGHAT, CDR2 FQNNGV. With 8 bases removed from V and 1 base from J, the gap between germline ends came to 14 bases. This CDR3 is built from 14 residues. The CDR3 DNA follows: TGTGCCAGCGGCAAGTGGCCGGTCCAAGAGACCCAGTACTTC. Encoded protein: CASGKWPVQETQYF.

This chain joins TRBV6-5 and TRBJ1-2; 12 bases line up with TRBD1. The V segment lost 2 bases and the J segment 6 bases; nucleotides outside the gene matches: 4. The germline V gene has CDR1 MNHEY and CDR2 SVGAGI. This CDR3 contains 15 residues. CDR3 sequence reads: CASSYMGQGADGYTF. The CDR3, as DNA: TGTGCCAGCAGTTACATGGGACAGGGGGCCGATGGCTACACCTTC.

This clone has a handful of counts. The V gene is TRBV30, the J gene TRBJ2-5; D possibly corresponds to TRBD2 (5 bases). The CDR3 totals 15 residues. From germline, CDR1 is GTSNPN and CDR2 SVGIG (reference sequence). The V end was cut by 0 bases, the J end by 2 bases, with 13 bases between. The CDR3 is CAWSVLDRFQETQYF. CDR3 nucleotides: TGTGCCTGGAGTGTACTAGACCGATTTCAAGAGACCCAGTACTTC.

The sample holds one count of this clone. The rearrangement links TRBV5-4 to TRBJ2-5; 7 bases are a match to TRBD2. Germline CDR1 SGHNT, CDR2 YYREEE (reference sequence). Trimming removed 0 bases from V and 0 bases from J; junction bases left unmatched: 8. The CDR3 loop spans 17 amino acids. DNA for the CDR3: TGTGCCAGCAGCTTGGGTTCGTGGCGGGGGAACCAAGAGACCCAGTACTTC. Protein: CASSLGSWRGNQETQYF.

The V call is TRBV19, the J call TRBJ2-5; TRBD1 matches at 7 bases. Judging by the DNA end, TRBJ2-7 fits better; the J call may be wrong. This CDR3 spans 14 amino acids. Looked up from germline, CDR1 is LNHDA and CDR2 is SQIVND (reference sequence). The CDR3 here is CASSARQGAGEQYF. The DNA of the CDR3 is TGTGCCAGTAGTGCCCGACAGGGAGCCGGCGAGCAGTACTTC.

The table lists this clone with a count of one. The chain employs TRBV28 and TRBJ1-1, with TRBD1 identical over 7 bases. CDR3 length: 13 residues. Germline CDR1 and CDR2: MDHEN and SYDVKM. V lost 6 bases, J lost 3 bases, and 4 bases stayed unmatched. For the CDR3, the DNA is TGTGCCAGCAGACGACAGGGTCACACTGAAGCTTTCTTT. Protein: CASRRQGHTEAFF.

The chain recombines TRBV5-4 with TRBJ1-1, with no clear D. The CDR3 extends over 14 amino acids. V was shortened by 4 bases and J by 2 bases, with 12 bases between the two germline ends. Germline lookup yields CDR1 SGHNT and CDR2 YYREEE (reference sequence). CDR3 region: CASSPTRFNTEAFF. DNA for the CDR3: TGTGCCAGCAGCCCGACCCGTTTTAACACTGAAGCTTTCTTT.

The sample holds a few counts of this clone. The chain carries TRBV9 and TRBJ2-7; 7 nucleotides align to TRBD1. CDR3 size: 14 residues. Germline-derived CDR1 and CDR2 are SGDLS and YYNGEE. With 10 bases clipped from V and 4 bases from J, the junction kept 14 bases outside the gene matches. In nucleotides, the CDR3 is TGTGCCGTCCGAGGACGGGACAGAAGATACGAGCAGTACTTC. Its translation is CAVRGRDRRYEQYF.

This clone was seen once. This chain joins TRBV27 and TRBJ2-1, with D uncertain. The CDR3 has 11 residues. The V end was cut by 6 bases, the J end by 8 bases, with 8 bases between. CDR1 is MNHEY, CDR2 SMNVEV, per germline (reference sequence). The CDR3: CASSRRDEQFF. CDR3 bases: TGTGCCAGCAGCCGCCGGGATGAGCAGTTCTTC.

The chain carries TRBV6-1 and TRBJ1-5, with D possibly matching TRBD1 (6 bases). V was pared by 4 bases and J by 3 bases, with 10 bases between. Germline V gene sequence: CDR1 MNHNS, CDR2 SASEGT. The CDR3 is 14 amino acids. The CDR3 DNA follows: TGTGCCAGCAGTGTCCGGGACAACAATCAGCCCCAGCATTTT. Protein: CASSVRDNNQPQHF.

This clone has just one count. The J gene is TRBJ1-3, the V gene TRBV6-1, with D possibly TRBD1 on 5 matching bases. In germline, CDR1 is MNHNS, CDR2 SASEGT. The CDR3 contains 15 residues. V was pared by 6 bases and J by 0 bases, with 12 bases between. The CDR3 spells CASRRDGISGNTIYF. DNA of the CDR3: TGTGCCAGCAGGCGGGACGGCATCTCTGGAAACACCATATATTTT.

The V gene is TRBV30, the J gene TRBJ1-2; D call uncertain. The germline V gene encodes CDR1 GTSNPN and CDR2 SVGIG (reference sequence). The ends were cut back, 2 bases at V and 4 bases at J, with 14 bases in the middle. The CDR3 consists of 14 residues. Here the CDR3 DNA reads TGTGCCTGGAGTCCCGGGCAGACAAGCTATGGCTACACCTTC. Amino acids: CAWSPGQTSYGYTF. Full variable domain (missing parts from reference TRBV30 and TRBJ1-2): SQTIHQWPATLVQPVGSPLSLECTVEGTSNPNLYWYRQAAGRGLQLLFYSVGIGQISSEVPQNLSASRPQDRQFILSSKKLLLSDSGFYLCAWSPGQTSYGYTFGSGTRLTVV.

The chain is built from TRBV6-6 and TRBJ1-3, with D perhaps TRBD1 (5 bases). This CDR3 is built from 15 residues. Germline CDR1 MNHNY, CDR2 SVGAGI (reference sequence). V lost 5 bases, J lost 0 bases, and 11 bases lay in between. CDR3 DNA sequence: TGTGCCAGCAGTCCGGCGGGGCCCTCTGGAAACACCATATATTTT. Translated: CASSPAGPSGNTIYF.

The rearrangement uses TRBV6-5 and TRBJ2-1; 9 positions agree with TRBD1. V shed 6 bases, J shed 2 bases, and the junction held 2 bases outside the gene matches. The V gene's germline CDR1 is MNHEY and CDR2 SVGAGI. The CDR3 covers 14 residues. The CDR3 reads CASRRTGAYNEQFF. Written as DNA, the CDR3 is TGTGCCAGCAGACGGACAGGGGCCTACAATGAGCAGTTCTTC.

This CDR3 reads CASSAYSGTGYGYTF. CDR3 bases: TGTGCCAGCAGCGCGTACTCCGGGACAGGCTATGGCTACACCTTC. The V gene is TRBV7-9, the J gene TRBJ1-2; TRBD1 agrees at 8 bases. Looked up from germline, CDR1 is SEHNR and CDR2 is FQNEAQ (reference sequence). The CDR3 extends over 15 amino acids. V lost 5 bases and J lost 4; bases outside the gene matches: 9.

The chain uses TRBV19 and TRBJ1-1; TRBD1 aligns across 9 bases. CDR1 is LNHDA and CDR2 is SQIVND in the germline V gene (reference sequence). The CDR3 is 15 residues long. Losses at the gene ends were 7 bases for V and 3 bases for J; bases not matched to a gene: 9. This CDR3 reads CASNPRGQGYTEAFF. The CDR3 bases are TGTGCCAGTAACCCCCGGGGACAGGGTTACACTGAAGCTTTCTTT.